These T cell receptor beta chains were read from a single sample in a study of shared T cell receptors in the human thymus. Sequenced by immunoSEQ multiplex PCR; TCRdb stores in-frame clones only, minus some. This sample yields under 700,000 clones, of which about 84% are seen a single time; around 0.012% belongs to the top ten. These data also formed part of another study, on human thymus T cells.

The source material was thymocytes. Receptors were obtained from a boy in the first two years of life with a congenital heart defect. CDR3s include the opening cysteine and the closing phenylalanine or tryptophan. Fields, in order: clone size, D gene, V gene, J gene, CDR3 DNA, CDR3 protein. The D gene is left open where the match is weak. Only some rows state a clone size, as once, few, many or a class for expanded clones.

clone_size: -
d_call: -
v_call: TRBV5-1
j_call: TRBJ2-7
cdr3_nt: TGCGCCAGCAGCTTGGTGGGGGGCGAGCAGTACTTC
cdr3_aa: CASSLVGGEQYF

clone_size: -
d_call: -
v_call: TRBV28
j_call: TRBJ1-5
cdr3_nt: TGTGCCAGCAGCCTGGCTGGCAATCAGCCCCAGCATTTT
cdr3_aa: CASSLAGNQPQHF

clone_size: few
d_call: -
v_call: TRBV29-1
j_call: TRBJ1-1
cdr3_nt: TGCAGCGTATTGACAGGTTCGGACACTGAAGCTTTCTTT
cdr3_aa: CSVLTGSDTEAFF

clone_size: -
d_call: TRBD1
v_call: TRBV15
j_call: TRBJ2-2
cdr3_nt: TGTGCCACCAGCGGAAGGACAGGGCTCACCGGGGAGCTGTTTTTT
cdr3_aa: CATSGRTGLTGELFF

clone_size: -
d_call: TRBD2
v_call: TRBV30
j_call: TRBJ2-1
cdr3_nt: TGTGCCTGGAGTGTAGAACTAGCGGGAGTAAACTCCTACAATGAGCAGTTCTTC
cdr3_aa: CAWSVELAGVNSYNEQFF

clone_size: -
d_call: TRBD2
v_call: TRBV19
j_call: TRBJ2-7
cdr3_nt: TGTGCCAGTCGGACTAGGATCTACGAGCAGTACTTC
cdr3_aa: CASRTRIYEQYF

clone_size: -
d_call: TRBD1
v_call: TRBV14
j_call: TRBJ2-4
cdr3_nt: TGTGCCAGCAGCCAAGATAGGGCGCAGGGGGAATCCAAAAACATTCAGTACTTC
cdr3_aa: CASSQDRAQGESKNIQYF

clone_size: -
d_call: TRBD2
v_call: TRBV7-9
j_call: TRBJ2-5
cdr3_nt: TGTGCCAGCAGCAGCGGGACTAGCGGAGTGGAGACCCAGTACTTC
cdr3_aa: CASSSGTSGVETQYF

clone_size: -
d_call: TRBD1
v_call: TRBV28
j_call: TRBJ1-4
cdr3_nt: TGTGCCAGTGGGACAGGGTTACATGAAAAACTGTTTTTT
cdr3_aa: CASGTGLHEKLFF

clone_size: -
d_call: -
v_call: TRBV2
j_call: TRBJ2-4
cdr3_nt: TGTGCCAGCAGGGATAGGCTAGCTATAGCCAAAAACATTCAGTACTTC
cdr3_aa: CASRDRLAIAKNIQYF

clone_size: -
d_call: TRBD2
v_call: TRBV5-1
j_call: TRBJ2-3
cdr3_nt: TGCGCCAGCAGCTTTGCTAGCGGGAGAATCAGGGATACGCAGTATTTT
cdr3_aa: CASSFASGRIRDTQYF

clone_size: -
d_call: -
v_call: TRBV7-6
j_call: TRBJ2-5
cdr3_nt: TGTGCCAGCAGCCACCAGGGATTCGGGGAGACCCAGTACTTC
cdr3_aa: CASSHQGFGETQYF

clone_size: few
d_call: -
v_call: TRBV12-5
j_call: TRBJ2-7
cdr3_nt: TGTGCTAGTGGTTTGGGGTTAGCCTACGAGCAGTACTTC
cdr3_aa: CASGLGLAYEQYF

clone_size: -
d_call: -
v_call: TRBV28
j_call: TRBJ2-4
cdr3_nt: TGTGCCAGCAGTTCCTTTGACAGGCTAACCAAAAACATTCAGTACTTC
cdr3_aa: CASSSFDRLTKNIQYF

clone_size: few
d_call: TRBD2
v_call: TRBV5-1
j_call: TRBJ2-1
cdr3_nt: TGCGCCAGCAGCTTGTCAGGGCTAGCGGATGAGCAGTTCTTC
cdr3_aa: CASSLSGLADEQFF

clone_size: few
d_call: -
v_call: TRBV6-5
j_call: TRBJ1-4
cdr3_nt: TGTGCCATCCTAGGGGATGGTGTTGAAAAACTGTTTTTT
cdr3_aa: CAILGDGVEKLFF

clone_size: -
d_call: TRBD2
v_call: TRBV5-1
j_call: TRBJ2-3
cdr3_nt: TGCGCCAGCAGCTTGGCTTTTGCGGGAGGCCTGGGAGATACGCAGTATTTT
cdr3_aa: CASSLAFAGGLGDTQYF

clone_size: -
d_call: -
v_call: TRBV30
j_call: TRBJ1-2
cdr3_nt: TGTGCCTGGAGTATAAACAGGGCCCTGATTTATGGCTACACCTTC
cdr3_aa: CAWSINRALIYGYTF

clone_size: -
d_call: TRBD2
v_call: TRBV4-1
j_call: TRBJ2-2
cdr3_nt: TGCGCCAGCAGCCTCCTAGCGGGAGGGTTCTCCGGGGAGCTGTTTTTT
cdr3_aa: CASSLLAGGFSGELFF

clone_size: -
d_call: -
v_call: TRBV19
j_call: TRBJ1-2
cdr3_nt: TGTGCCAGTACCCCGCGGGGGGGGCATGGCTACACCTTC
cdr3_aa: CASTPRGGHGYTF

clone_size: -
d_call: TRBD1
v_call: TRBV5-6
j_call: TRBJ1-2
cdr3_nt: TGTGCCAGCAGCTGGGACAGGGGGGGCTACACCTTC
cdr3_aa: CASSWDRGGYTF

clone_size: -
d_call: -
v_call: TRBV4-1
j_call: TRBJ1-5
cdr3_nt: TGCGCCAGCAGCCAAGTTAACACCAATAGCAATCAGCCCCAGCATTTT
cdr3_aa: CASSQVNTNSNQPQHF

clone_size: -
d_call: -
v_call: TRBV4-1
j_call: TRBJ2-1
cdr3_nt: TGCGCCAGCAGCCAAGTTGTATGGCTAGTAGGCAATGAGCAGTTCTTC
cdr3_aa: CASSQVVWLVGNEQFF

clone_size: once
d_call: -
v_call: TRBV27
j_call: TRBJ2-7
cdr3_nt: TGTGCCAGCAGGAAGGACACCTACGAGCAGTACTTC
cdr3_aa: CASRKDTYEQYF

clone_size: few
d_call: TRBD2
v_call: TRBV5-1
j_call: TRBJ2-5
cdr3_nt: TGCGCCAGCAGCTTGGAGCAATTAGCGGGAGGGCCCCAAGAGACCCAGTACTTC
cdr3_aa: CASSLEQLAGGPQETQYF

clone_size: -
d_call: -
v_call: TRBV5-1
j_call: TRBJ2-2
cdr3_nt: TGCGCCAGCATATTTGGCGGCCCCGAAACCGGGGAGCTGTTTTTT
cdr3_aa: CASIFGGPETGELFF

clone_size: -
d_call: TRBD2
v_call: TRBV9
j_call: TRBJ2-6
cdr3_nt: TGTGCCAGCAGCTTGCCTTTCTTGCGGGAGTCGCCCGGGGCCAACGTCCTGACTTTC
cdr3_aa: CASSLPFLRESPGANVLTF

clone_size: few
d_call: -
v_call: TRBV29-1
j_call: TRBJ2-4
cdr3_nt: TGCAGCGTTGAACCCAGGGGAGAAAACATTCAGTACTTC
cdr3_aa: CSVEPRGENIQYF

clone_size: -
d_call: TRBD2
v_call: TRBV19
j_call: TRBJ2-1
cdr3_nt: TGTGCCAGTAGTACCGCTAGCGGGACTTACAATGAGCAGTTCTTC
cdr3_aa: CASSTASGTYNEQFF

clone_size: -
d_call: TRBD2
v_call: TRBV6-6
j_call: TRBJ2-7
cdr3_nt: TGTGCCAGCAGTTACGGCGCGGGAGGCCCCACCGTCAAGCAGTACTTC
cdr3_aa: CASSYGAGGPTVKQYF

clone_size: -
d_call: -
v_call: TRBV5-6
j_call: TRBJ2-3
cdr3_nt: TGTGCCAGCAGCTGGGGGACTGTCTTAAGCACAGATACGCAGTATTTT
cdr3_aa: CASSWGTVLSTDTQYF

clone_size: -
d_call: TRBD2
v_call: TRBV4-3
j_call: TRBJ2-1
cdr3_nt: TGCGCCAGCAGCCAGCGGGAGGGGTTCCTCAATGAGCAGTTCTTC
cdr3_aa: CASSQREGFLNEQFF

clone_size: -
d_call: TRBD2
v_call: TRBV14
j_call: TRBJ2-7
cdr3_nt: TGTGCCAGCAGCCAAGGACAAGGCACGGGAGCTAGCGGTTCATCCCCGTTCTCCTACGAGCAGTACTTC
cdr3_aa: CASSQGQGTGASGSSPFSYEQYF

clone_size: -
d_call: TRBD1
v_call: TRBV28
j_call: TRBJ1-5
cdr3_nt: TGTGCCAGCAGAAGGACAGGGTGGAGCAATCAGCCCCAGCATTTT
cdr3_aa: CASRRTGWSNQPQHF

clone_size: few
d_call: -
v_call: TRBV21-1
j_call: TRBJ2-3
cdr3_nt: TGTGCCAGCAGCAAAGGTCGACTAGAATCAGATACGCAGTATTTT
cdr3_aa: CASSKGRLESDTQYF

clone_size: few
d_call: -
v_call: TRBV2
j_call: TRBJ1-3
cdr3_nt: TGTGCTGCACTAGAGGGTCCCGGCGAAAACACCATATATTTT
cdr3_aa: CAALEGPGENTIYF

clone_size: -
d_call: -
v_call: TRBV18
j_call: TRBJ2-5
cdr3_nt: TGTGCCAGCTCGACGAAGTACCTAGCGACCCAAGAGACCCAGTACTTC
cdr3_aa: CASSTKYLATQETQYF

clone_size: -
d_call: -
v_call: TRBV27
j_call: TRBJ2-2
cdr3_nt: TGTGACAGCAGTTTAGCGGGACAGGGTCTTCATGGCGGGGAGCTGTTTTTT
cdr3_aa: CDSSLAGQGLHGGELFF

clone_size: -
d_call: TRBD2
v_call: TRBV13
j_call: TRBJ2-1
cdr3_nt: TGTGCCAGCCGCGGAGCATTTTCCGGGACTAGCGGGTACGATGAGCAGTTCTTC
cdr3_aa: CASRGAFSGTSGYDEQFF

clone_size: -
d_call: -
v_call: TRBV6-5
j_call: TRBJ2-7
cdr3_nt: TGTGCCAGCAGTTACTCGAGGGTTGGGCAGGGGCACGAGCAGTACTTC
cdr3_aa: CASSYSRVGQGHEQYF

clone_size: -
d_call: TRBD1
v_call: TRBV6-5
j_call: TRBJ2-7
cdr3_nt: TGTGCCAGCAGTCAATCAGACAGGGGTTCCTACGAGCAGTACTTC
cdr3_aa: CASSQSDRGSYEQYF

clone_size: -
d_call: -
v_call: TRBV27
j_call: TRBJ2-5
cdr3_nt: TGTGCCAGTCTCGGAGGGACCCAGTACTTC
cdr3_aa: CASLGGTQYF

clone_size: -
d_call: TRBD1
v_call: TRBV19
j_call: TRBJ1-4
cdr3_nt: TGTGCCAGTAGTATCGGGAGCTACAGGGGGACTAATGAAAAACTGTTTTTT
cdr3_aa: CASSIGSYRGTNEKLFF

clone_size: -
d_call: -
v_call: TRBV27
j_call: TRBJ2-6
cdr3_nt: TGTGCCAGCAGTAACTCCCCCGCACCCGGGGCCAACGTCCTGACTTTC
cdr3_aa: CASSNSPAPGANVLTF

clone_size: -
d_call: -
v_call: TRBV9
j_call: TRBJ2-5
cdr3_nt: TGTGCCAGCAGCAATCGATTTAGACTAGGTGGGGAAGAGACCCAGTACTTC
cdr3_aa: CASSNRFRLGGEETQYF

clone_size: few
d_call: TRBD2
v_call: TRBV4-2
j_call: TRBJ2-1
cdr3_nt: TGTGCCAGCAGCCCGACTCTCAAACTAGCGGGAGGGAAGAATGAGCAGTTCTTC
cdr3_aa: CASSPTLKLAGGKNEQFF

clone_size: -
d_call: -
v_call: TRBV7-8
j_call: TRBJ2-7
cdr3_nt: TGTGCCAGCAGCTACCCTGAAGGCAGGCTGGACTACGAGCAGTACTTC
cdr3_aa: CASSYPEGRLDYEQYF

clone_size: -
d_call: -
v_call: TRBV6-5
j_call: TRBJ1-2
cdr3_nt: TGTGCCAGCAGACCCCGTGGCCTAGGGGGTGGCTACACCTTC
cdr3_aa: CASRPRGLGGGYTF

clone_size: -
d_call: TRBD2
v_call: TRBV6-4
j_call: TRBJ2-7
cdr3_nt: TGTGCCATCCCGGGACTAGCGGGAGGGGTAGGCTACGAGCAGTACTTC
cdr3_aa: CAIPGLAGGVGYEQYF

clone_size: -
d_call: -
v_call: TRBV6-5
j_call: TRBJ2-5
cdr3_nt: TGTGCCAGCAGGACTTCAGAGACCCAGTACTTC
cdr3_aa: CASRTSETQYF

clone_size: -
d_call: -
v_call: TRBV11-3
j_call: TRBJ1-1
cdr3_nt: TGTGCCAGCAGCACCCGCCCGGGGGGGTACGCTTTCTTT
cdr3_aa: CASSTRPGGYAFF

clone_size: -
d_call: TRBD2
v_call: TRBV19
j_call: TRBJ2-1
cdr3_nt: TGTGCCAGTAGTATGCTAGCGGGGAGCTCCTACAATGAGCAGTTCTTC
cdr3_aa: CASSMLAGSSYNEQFF

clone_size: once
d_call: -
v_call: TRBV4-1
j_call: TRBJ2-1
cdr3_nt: TGCGCCAGCAGCCAAGATCCTAGCTCCAATGAGCAGTTCTTC
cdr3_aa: CASSQDPSSNEQFF

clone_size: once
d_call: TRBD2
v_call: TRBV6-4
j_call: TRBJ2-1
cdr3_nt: TGTGCCAGCAGTGCCCCGGTGGCTAGCGGTGAATGGGGCTTACAATATGAGCAGTTCTTC
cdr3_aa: CASSAPVASGEWGLQYEQFF